This T cell receptor beta chain was sequenced in a study of blood T cell repertoires in COVID-19. As for the study in general: The study drew acute and convalescent COVID-19 samples from the United States, Italy and Spain. The cDNA or gDNA used as material had been derived from T cells, B-cell-depleted T cells, or PBMCs.

The CDR3 loop spans 16 amino acids. V lost 8 bases to trimming and J lost 2 bases; unmatched junction nucleotides: 12. CDR1 is MNHNY, CDR2 SVGAGI, per germline (reference sequence). The repertoire was sequenced with immunoSEQ multiplex PCR; TCRdb's copy has only in-frame clones and lacks some. This sample yields 330,000 or so clones, of which approximately 86% are seen a single time; around 8.9% belongs to the top ten. Sequencing used peripheral blood. This clonotype was obtained from a man under 40 with COVID-19, enrolled during active disease. The chain joins TRBV6-6 to TRBJ1-5; 7 nucleotides match TRBD1. The CDR3 region has the DNA TGTGCCAGCCACAGGGACAGCCTCCCTGGCAATCAGCCCCAGCATTTT. This codes for CASHRDSLPGNQPQHF.